The source of this T cell receptor beta chain is a study of cytomegalovirus exposure and HLA in healthy donors. This clone was seen only once. The PCR employed 60 Vbeta primers together with 13 Jbeta primers. The protocol was immunoSEQ multiplex PCR, while the TCRdb copy is restricted to in-frame clones and leaves out a portion. This table has about 150,000 clones, roughly 80% appearing once. The CDR3 runs to 17 residues. Germline loops: CDR1 KGHSH, CDR2 LQKENI. V shed 2 bases and J shed 8 bases, with 24 bases lying between them. This chain uses TRBV18 with TRBJ1-2, with D tentatively TRBD1 (5 bases). The receptor's source is a male donor in good health and CMV-seronegative. Sequenced material: PBMCs. This CDR3 reads CASSPTPAKGRTHGYTF. CDR3 DNA: TGTGCCAGCTCACCAACCCCCGCCAAGGGGCGAACTCACGGCTACACCTTC.